These 7 T cell receptor beta chains share one sample of origin, sequenced in a study of CD8+CD57+ T cells in acquired aplastic anemia. Profiles of TCR beta VDJ and CDR3 were generated from a genomic DNA template. Each CDR3 protein is one row after TCRdb ran MiXCR on the reads. The data contain around 200,000 distinct CDR3 sequences, about 44% of them singletons. Individuals selected for sequencing had exhibited CD8+CD57+ cell expansion on flow cytometry. The sequencing input was sorted CD4+, CD8+, or CD8+CD57+ T cells (not recorded which) from PBMCs. Receptors were obtained from a human donor with aplastic anemia.

This clonotype was seen repeatedly, ten times or more. The V call is TRBV10-1, the J call TRBJ2-7, with unresolved D. The CDR3 totals 14 residues. Trimming removed 2 bases from V and 2 bases from J, with 10 bases in between. Germline V gives CDR1 WNHNN, CDR2 SYGVQD (reference sequence). The CDR3 reads CASSEATPPYEQYF. The CDR3 DNA reads TGCGCCAGCAGTGAGGCCACCCCGCCCTACGAGCAGTACTTC.

The sample holds many counts of this clonotype. The CDR3 is CATSQQGQLLYNEQFF. In DNA form, the CDR3 reads TGTGCCACCAGCCAACAGGGACAGTTACTTTACAATGAGCAGTTCTTC. The chain has TRBV15 and TRBJ2-1; 7 bases fit TRBD1. Germline V gene sequence: CDR1 LNHNV, CDR2 YYDKDF (reference sequence). After removal of 5 bases from V and 4 bases from J, the junction contained 11 bases not matched to a gene. The CDR3 covers 16 residues.

The chain uses TRBV7-9 and TRBJ1-1, with no clear D. Germline loops: CDR1 SEHNR, CDR2 FQNEAQ (reference sequence). The CDR3 extends over 11 amino acids. Trimming removed 4 bases at V and 8 bases at J, with 8 bases between. The CDR3 sequence: CASSYLAEAFF. The CDR3 DNA reads as TGTGCCAGCAGCTATTTGGCAGAAGCTTTCTTT.

This clonotype was seen only once. V usage is TRBV5-1 and J usage is TRBJ2-3, with D maybe TRBD2 (6 bases). The CDR3 length is 13 residues. Germline CDR1 reads SGHRS; CDR2 reads YFSETQ. V gave up 7 bases and J gave up 6 bases, with 15 bases separating them. CDR3 protein: CASAASEWDTQYF. Written as DNA, the CDR3 is TGCGCCAGCGCGGCTAGCGAGTGGGATACGCAGTATTTT.

This clonotype has ten or more counts. The rearrangement links TRBV5-8 to TRBJ2-7; D is undetermined. This CDR3 is built from 13 residues. Trimming pared 1 base from V and 6 bases from J, leaving 11 bases between. Germline CDR1 and CDR2: SGHTS and YDEGEE. CDR3: CASSLSPKSEQYF. The CDR3 DNA reads as TGTGCCAGCAGCTTGAGTCCCAAAAGCGAGCAGTACTTC.

The rearrangement links TRBV5-1 to TRBJ2-5; 15 bases are a match to TRBD2. The germline V gene has CDR1 SGHRS and CDR2 YFSETQ. The CDR3 spans 17 residues. Losses at the gene ends were 4 bases for V and 4 bases for J; bases not matched to a gene: 8. The CDR3 DNA reads TGCGCCAGCAGCCCCCAACCGGGACTAGCGGGAGGAGAGACCCAGTACTTC. Encoded protein: CASSPQPGLAGGETQYF.

The DNA of the CDR3 is TGCAGTGCCCAAATGGGACTAGCGGGGGGCTATACGCAGTATTTT. It encodes CSAQMGLAGGYTQYF. J is TRBJ2-3 and V is TRBV20-1; 15 nucleotides match TRBD2. J lost 7 bases, V lost 6 bases, and 8 bases had no gene match. The CDR3 is 15 residues long. The germline V gene encodes CDR1 DFQATT and CDR2 SNEGSKA (reference sequence).